These T cell receptor beta chains were read from a single sample in a study of blood T cell repertoires in COVID-19. Profiling relied on immunoSEQ multiplex PCR, and the TCRdb table lists in-frame clones only, not all of them. This sample has 100,000 or so clones; around 87% occur once, and the top ten carry just under 20%. The sequencing input was peripheral blood. The receptors here all came from a human donor in a cohort sampled during active COVID-19. Each CDR3 is given with its conserved first and last residue. Fields, in order: V gene, J gene, CDR3 protein.

TRBV7-9	TRBJ1-1	CASSPGTPPHTEAFF
TRBV12-3/TRBV12-4	TRBJ2-1	CASSRVSYNEQFF
TRBV7-2	TRBJ2-7	CASSPGGAGLSYEQYF
TRBV18	TRBJ2-7	CASSSSGRASEQYF
TRBV9	TRBJ1-2	CASSVGGTGNYGYTF
TRBV7-2	TRBJ1-1	CASSSGGVTEAFF
TRBV7-3	TRBJ2-1	CASSLTGGSYNEQFF
TRBV28	TRBJ2-7	CAAGTTIHVPTYEQYF
TRBV12-3/TRBV12-4	TRBJ1-2	CASRTGGVYGYTF
TRBV28	TRBJ2-3	CASSFSGTEKDTQYF
TRBV5-6	TRBJ2-5	CASTFPLAGVETQYF
TRBV7-6	TRBJ2-2	CASSLETGDTGELFF
TRBV9	TRBJ2-7	CASSVGREWYEQYF
TRBV5-1	TRBJ1-2	CASSLERGLNYGYTF
TRBV5-4	TRBJ1-3	CASSDGTGRGNTIYF
TRBV19	TRBJ2-7	CASSLLAPSYEQYF
TRBV6-5	TRBJ2-1	CASSWIAANNEQFF
TRBV7-2	TRBJ2-1	CASSGDRGSYNEQFF
TRBV6-6	TRBJ2-7	CASSSRQGNYEQYF
TRBV4-2	TRBJ1-2	CASSTHREGYTF
TRBV4-2	TRBJ1-2	CASSQTRRDANYGYTF
TRBV12-3/TRBV12-4	TRBJ1-5	CASGQGASQPQHF
TRBV15	TRBJ2-2	CATSGPGTSGSTNTGELFF
TRBV7-2	TRBJ2-1	CASSSTGAGDYNEQFF
TRBV19	TRBJ1-5	CASSIGGRRGNQPQHF
TRBV28	TRBJ2-1	CASSLLGSGNEQFF
TRBV5-6	TRBJ1-3	CASSLGRSRSGNTIYF
TRBV25-1	TRBJ2-7	CASSAGLAGGSYEQYF
TRBV9	TRBJ2-1	CASSVATGTSYNEQFF
TRBV27	TRBJ1-2	CASSPGTGIFYGYTF
TRBV5-6	TRBJ1-4	CASSLVGRRNEKLFF
TRBV19	TRBJ2-1	CASKRTGQAYNEQFF
TRBV2	TRBJ1-2	CASSLQGATGYTF
TRBV4-1	TRBJ1-1	CASSRYRGANTEAFF
TRBV9	TRBJ2-5	CASSVGGSGSVETQYF
TRBV28	TRBJ2-1	CASREMGGSSYNEQFF
TRBV6-5	TRBJ1-5	CASSYGADGQPQHF
TRBV23-1	TRBJ2-7	CASRPPGTVAYEQYF
TRBV5-4	TRBJ2-1	CASSGPRLAGEGNEQFF
TRBV12-3/TRBV12-4	TRBJ2-7	CASTSYDEQYF